This TCR beta chain was found in a study of blood T cell repertoires in COVID-19. The wider study: The United States, Italy and Spain provided the acute and convalescent COVID-19 samples. The cDNA or gDNA used as material had been derived from T cells, B-cell-depleted T cells, or PBMCs.

Per germline, CDR1 SGHKS and CDR2 YYEKEE (reference sequence). V was pared by 2 bases and J by 6 bases, with 15 bases between. This CDR3 has 15 amino acids. The authors' processing: Amplified reference gene primers provided the basis for estimating nucleated cell counts. Here immunoSEQ multiplex PCR was the method, and the copy in TCRdb shows in-frame clones only, minus some. That table supplies the V and J calls and clone size; D and trimming were determined from the DNA. The sample contains over 450,000 clones, about 88% of which appear only once. The sequencing input was peripheral blood. The rearrangement links TRBV5-5 to TRBJ1-5; possibly TRBD1 for D (5 bases). This clonotype was sampled from a woman in her forties or fifties with COVID-19, enrolled during active disease. In DNA form, the CDR3 reads TGTGCCAGCAGCTTCGGGCCCGGGGGAGGTCAGCCCCAGCATTTT. Residues: CASSFGPGGGQPQHF.